These 17 T cell receptor beta chains originate from one sample sequenced in a study of shared T cell receptors in the human thymus. The data were produced by immunoSEQ multiplex PCR, yet TCRdb's version contains in-frame clones alone and is incomplete. Of hundreds of thousands of clones in the sample, roughly 90% were seen once. The same sample was also studied in work on human thymus T cells.

Sequencing used thymocytes. All receptors derive from a boy under two years old with a congenital heart defect.

In this sample, this clone turned up a few times. V is TRBV19 and J is TRBJ2-6; TRBD1 matches 9 bases. CDR1 is LNHDA and CDR2 is SQIVND in the germline V gene (reference sequence). V lost 5 bases to trimming and J lost 0 bases; unmatched junction nucleotides: 11. The CDR3 loop spans 19 amino acids. In DNA, the CDR3 is TGTGCCAGTAGTGTAATACCGGGACAGGGTGGCTCTGGGGCCAACGTCCTGACTTTC. Encoded protein: CASSVIPGQGGSGANVLTF.

This chain links TRBV5-1 with TRBJ1-1, with 7 bases lining up with TRBD1. This CDR3 contains 15 residues. CDR1 is SGHRS and CDR2 is YFSETQ in the germline V gene. Trimming cost V 3 bases and J 3 bases; bases outside gene matches: 8. The CDR3, as DNA: TGCGCCAGCAGCTCGGACAGGTCCCTCGACACTGAAGCTTTCTTT. This codes for CASSSDRSLDTEAFF.

The chain is built from TRBV7-2 and TRBJ2-7; D perhaps matches TRBD1 (6 bases). Germline V gene lookup returns CDR1 SGHTA and CDR2 FQGNSA. This CDR3 is 15 amino acids long. V shed 0 bases and J shed 5 bases, with 14 bases lying between them. For the CDR3, the DNA is TGTGCCAGCAGCTTAGCCACCGGGACAACCCACGAGCAGTACTTC. Its translation is CASSLATGTTHEQYF. The full variable domain, its missing parts supplied by reference TRBV7-2 and TRBJ2-7, is GAGVSQSPSNKVTEKGKDVELRCDPISGHTALYWYRQSLGQGLEFLIYFQGNSAPDKSGLPSDRFSAERTGGSVSTLTIQRTQQEDSAVYLCASSLATGTTHEQYFGPGTRLTVT.

The chain combines TRBV30 with TRBJ1-5, with no clear D. Germline V gives CDR1 GTSNPN, CDR2 SVGIG (reference sequence). V lost 2 bases and J lost 9, with 14 bases in between. This CDR3 spans 13 amino acids. The CDR3 protein is CAWSPKPRPPQHF. The CDR3 DNA reads TGTGCCTGGAGTCCCAAGCCTCGTCCGCCCCAGCATTTT.

The V gene is TRBV19, the J gene TRBJ2-2; tentatively, D is TRBD1 (6 bases). V was shortened by 4 bases and J by 1 base, with 10 bases between the two germline ends. There are 15 residues in the CDR3. Germline V gene sequence: CDR1 LNHDA, CDR2 SQIVND (reference sequence). The CDR3 region has the DNA TGTGCCAGTAGTAGGACAGCTCTGAACACCGGGGAGCTGTTTTTT. Its translation is CASSRTALNTGELFF.

This chain uses TRBV4-1 with TRBJ1-5; TRBD1 aligns across 9 bases. With V trimmed by 2 bases and J by 4 bases, 9 bases remained unmatched. The CDR3 contains 17 residues. CDR1 is MGHRA, CDR2 YSYEKL, per germline. CDR3 region: CASSQRTGVKRNQPQHF. The CDR3 bases are TGCGCCAGCAGCCAACGGACAGGGGTCAAGAGGAATCAGCCCCAGCATTTT.

The gene calls are TRBV4-3 and TRBJ2-3, with D possibly TRBD2 on 6 matching bases. Trimming took off 0 bases at V and 5 bases at J, with 15 bases between the two ends. This CDR3 is built from 16 residues. CDR1 LGHNA and CDR2 YSLEER come from the germline V gene. CDR3 sequence reads: CASSQDSGRVIDTQYF. The CDR3, as DNA: TGCGCCAGCAGCCAAGATAGCGGACGGGTGATAGATACGCAGTATTTT.

The chain's CDR3 is CASRVGVGYTYEQYF. CDR3 in DNA: TGCGCCAGCAGAGTCGGGGTAGGCTACACCTACGAGCAGTACTTC. The chain combines TRBV10-1 with TRBJ2-7, with D perhaps TRBD2 (5 bases). This CDR3 is 15 amino acids long. V dropped 6 bases and J dropped 2 bases, with 17 bases sitting between them. Germline V gene sequence: CDR1 WNHNN, CDR2 SYGVQD (reference sequence).

The V gene is TRBV5-8, the J gene TRBJ2-3; 8 bases line up with TRBD2. Germline V lookup: CDR1 SGHTS, CDR2 YDEGEE. There are 11 residues in the CDR3. The V and J ends lost 10 bases and 9 bases, in that order; junction bases with no gene match: 7. Here the CDR3 reads CAEREWSTQYF. The CDR3 DNA reads as TGTGCCGAGCGGGAGTGGAGCACGCAGTATTTT.

This chain joins TRBV27 and TRBJ1-2; D remains unclear. V lost 0 bases to trimming and J lost 8 bases, with 16 bases between them. There are 15 residues in the CDR3. Germline values: CDR1 MNHEY, CDR2 SMNVEV (reference sequence). The CDR3 DNA sequence: TGTGCCAGCAGTTTATCGTGGCCGAGCGAGGGAGGCTACACCTTC. Residues: CASSLSWPSEGGYTF.

This clone was observed a handful of times. The CDR3 protein is CASSRRLAGEVEQFF. The CDR3 nucleotides are TGTGCCAGCAGTCGCCGACTAGCGGGAGAGGTTGAGCAGTTCTTC. The V gene is TRBV14, the J gene TRBJ2-1; 12 bases map to TRBD2. Germline values: CDR1 SGHDN, CDR2 FVKESK. This CDR3 comprises 15 residues. J gave up 9 bases and V 6 bases, and 9 bases lay outside the gene matches.

V and J are TRBV29-1 and TRBJ1-2; D is possibly TRBD1 (6 bases). The CDR3 is made up of 13 amino acids. V was clipped by 3 bases and J by 4 bases, with 12 bases between them. Germline-derived CDR1 and CDR2 are SQVTM and ANQGSEA. CDR3 nucleotides: TGCAGCGTTGACCCGACAGGTTCCTATGGCTACACCTTC. Encoded protein: CSVDPTGSYGYTF.

In this sample, this clone turned up a few times. The chain is built from TRBV5-1 and TRBJ1-3; TRBD1 matches 7 bases. V lost 3 bases, J lost 1 base, and 1 base stayed unmatched. The CDR3 loop spans 14 amino acids. CDR1 and CDR2 from the germline V gene are SGHRS and YFSETQ. The CDR3 region has the DNA TGCGCCAGCAGCTACAGGGGTTCTGGAAACACCATATATTTT. Protein product: CASSYRGSGNTIYF.

This clone has only one observation. This chain links TRBV14 with TRBJ2-5, with TRBD2 identical over 11 bases. The length of the CDR3 is 15 residues. V gave up 3 bases and J gave up 4 bases; unmatched junction bases: 4. Looked up from germline, CDR1 is SGHDN and CDR2 is FVKESK. The CDR3 is CASSHSGRARETQYF. CDR3 in DNA: TGTGCCAGCAGCCATAGCGGGAGGGCCCGAGAGACCCAGTACTTC.

This clone was observed a few times. This sequence joins TRBV5-8 and TRBJ1-1, with a weak D call TRBD1 (6 bases). The ends were cut back, 4 bases at V and 0 bases at J, with 16 bases in the middle. This CDR3 region has 16 residues. The germline V gene has CDR1 SGHTS and CDR2 YDEGEE. DNA for the CDR3: TGTGCCAGCAGCAAAGACAGGATCATCATGAACACTGAAGCTTTCTTT. It codes for CASSKDRIIMNTEAFF.

Of note for this clone: Sequence at one end of the junction differs from germline and may be a read error. This chain joins TRBV30 and TRBJ2-2, with TRBD1 matching over 8 bases. This CDR3 is built from 13 residues. Germline assignment: CDR1 GTSNPN and CDR2 SVGIG (reference sequence). The CDR3 region is CASPPGGTGEPFF. CDR3 DNA: TGTGCCTCCCCCCCAGGGGGCACCGGGGAGCCGTTTTTT.

The chain has TRBV10-3 and TRBJ2-7, with 10 nucleotides matching TRBD1. The CDR3 covers 14 residues. V trimming: 4 bases; J trimming: 2 bases; junction bases outside the gene matches: 2. CDR1 is ENHRY, CDR2 SYGVKD, per germline. The CDR3 nucleotides are TGTGCCATCAGTGTCGGACAGGGGGCCTACGAGCAGTACTTC. Translated, it gives CAISVGQGAYEQYF.